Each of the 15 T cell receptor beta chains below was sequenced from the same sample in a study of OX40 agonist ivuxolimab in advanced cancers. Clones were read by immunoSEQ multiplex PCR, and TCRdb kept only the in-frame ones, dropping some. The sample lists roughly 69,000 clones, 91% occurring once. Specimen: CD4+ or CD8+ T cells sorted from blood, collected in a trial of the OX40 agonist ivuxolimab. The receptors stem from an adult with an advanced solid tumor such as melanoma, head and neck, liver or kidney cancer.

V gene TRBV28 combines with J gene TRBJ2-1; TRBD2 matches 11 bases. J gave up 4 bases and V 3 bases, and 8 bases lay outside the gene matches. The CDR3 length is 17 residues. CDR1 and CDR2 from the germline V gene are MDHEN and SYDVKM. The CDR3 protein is CASSLMVTSGVYNEQFF. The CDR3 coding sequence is TGTGCCAGCAGTTTGATGGTGACTAGCGGGGTGTACAATGAGCAGTTCTTC. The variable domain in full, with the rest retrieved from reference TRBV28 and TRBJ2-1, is DVKVTQSSRYLVKRTGEKVFLECVQDMDHENMFWYRQDPGLGLRLIYFSYDVKMKEKGDIPEGYSVSREKKERFSLILESASTNQTSMYLCASSLMVTSGVYNEQFFGPGTRLTVL.

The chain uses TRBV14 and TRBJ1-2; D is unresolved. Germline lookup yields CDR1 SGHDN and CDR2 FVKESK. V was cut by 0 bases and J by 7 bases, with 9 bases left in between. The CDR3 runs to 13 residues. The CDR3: CASSQDRRAGYTF. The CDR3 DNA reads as TGTGCCAGCAGCCAAGATAGAAGGGCTGGCTACACCTTC.

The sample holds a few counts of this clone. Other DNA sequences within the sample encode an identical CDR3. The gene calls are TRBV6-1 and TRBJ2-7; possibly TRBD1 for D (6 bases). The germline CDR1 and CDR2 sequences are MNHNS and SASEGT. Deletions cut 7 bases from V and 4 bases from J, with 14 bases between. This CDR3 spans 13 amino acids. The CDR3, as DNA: TGTGCCAGCACGTGGGGGCCCGGATACGAGCAGTACGTC. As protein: CASTWGPGYEQYV.

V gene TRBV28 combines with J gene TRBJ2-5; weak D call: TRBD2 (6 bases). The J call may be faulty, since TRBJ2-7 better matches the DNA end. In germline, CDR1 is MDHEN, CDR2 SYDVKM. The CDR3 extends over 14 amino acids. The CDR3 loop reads CASSPRDRVYEQYF. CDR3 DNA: TGTGCCAGCAGTCCGCGGGACCGTGTCTACGAGCAGTACTTC.

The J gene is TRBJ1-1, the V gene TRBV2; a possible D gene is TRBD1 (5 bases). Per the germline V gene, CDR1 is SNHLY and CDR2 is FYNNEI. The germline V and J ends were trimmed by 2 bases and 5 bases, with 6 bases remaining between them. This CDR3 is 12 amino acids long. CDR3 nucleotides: TGTGCCAGCAGTGAACAGGGAACTGAAGCTTTCTTT. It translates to CASSEQGTEAFF.

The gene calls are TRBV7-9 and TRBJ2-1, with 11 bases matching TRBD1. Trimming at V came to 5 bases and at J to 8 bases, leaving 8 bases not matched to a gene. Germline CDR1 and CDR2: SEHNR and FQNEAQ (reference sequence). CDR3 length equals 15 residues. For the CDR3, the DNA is TGTGCCAGCAGCCTTGGACAGGGGGCAGGTGATGAGCAGTTCTTC. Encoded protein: CASSLGQGAGDEQFF.

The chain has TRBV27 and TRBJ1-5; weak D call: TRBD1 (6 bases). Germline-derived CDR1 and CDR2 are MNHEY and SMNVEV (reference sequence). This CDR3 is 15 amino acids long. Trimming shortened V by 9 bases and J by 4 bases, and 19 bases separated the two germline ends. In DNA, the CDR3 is TGTGCCAGTGGACTCGGGGGGCATACGAATCAGCCCCAGCATTTT. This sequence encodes CASGLGGHTNQPQHF.

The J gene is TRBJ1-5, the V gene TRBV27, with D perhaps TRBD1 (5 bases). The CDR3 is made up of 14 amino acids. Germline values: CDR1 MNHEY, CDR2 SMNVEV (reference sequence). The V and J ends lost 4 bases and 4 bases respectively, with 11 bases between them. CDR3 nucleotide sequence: TGTGCCAGCAGTTATCTGGGGGGTAATCAGCCCCAGCATTTT. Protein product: CASSYLGGNQPQHF.

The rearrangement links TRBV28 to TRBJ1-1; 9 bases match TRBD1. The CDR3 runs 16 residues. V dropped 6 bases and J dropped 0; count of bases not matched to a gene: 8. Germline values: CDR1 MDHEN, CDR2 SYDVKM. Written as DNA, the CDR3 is TGTGCCAGCAGCTCAGGACAGGGGATTTTGAACACTGAAGCTTTCTTT. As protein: CASSSGQGILNTEAFF.

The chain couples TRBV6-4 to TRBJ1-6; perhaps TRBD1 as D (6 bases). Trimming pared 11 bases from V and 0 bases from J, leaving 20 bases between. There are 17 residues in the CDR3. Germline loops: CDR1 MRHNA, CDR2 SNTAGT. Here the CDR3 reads CAAKGTQPSSYNSPLHF. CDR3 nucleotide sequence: TGTGCCGCAAAGGGGACACAGCCGAGCTCCTATAATTCACCCCTCCACTTT.

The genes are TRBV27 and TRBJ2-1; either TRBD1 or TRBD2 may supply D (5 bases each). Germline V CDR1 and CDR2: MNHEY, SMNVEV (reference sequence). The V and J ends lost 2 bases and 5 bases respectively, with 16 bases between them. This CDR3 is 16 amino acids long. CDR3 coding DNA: TGTGCCAGCAGTTTACCCATCACCGAGGGGAACAATGAGCAGTTCTTC. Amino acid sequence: CASSLPITEGNNEQFF.

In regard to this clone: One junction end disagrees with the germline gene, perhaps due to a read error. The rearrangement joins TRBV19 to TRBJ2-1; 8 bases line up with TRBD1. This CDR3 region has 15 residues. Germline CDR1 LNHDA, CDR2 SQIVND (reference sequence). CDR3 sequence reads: CASSPWTGWVNGQFF. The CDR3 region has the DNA TGTGCCAGTAGTCCGTGGACAGGGTGGGTCAATGGGCAGTTCTTC.

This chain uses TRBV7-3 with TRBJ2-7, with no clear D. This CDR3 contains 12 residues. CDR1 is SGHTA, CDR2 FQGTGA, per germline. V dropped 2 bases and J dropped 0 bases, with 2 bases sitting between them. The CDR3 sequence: CASSLGSYEQYV. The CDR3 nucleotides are TGTGCCAGCAGCTTAGGCTCCTACGAGCAGTACGTC.

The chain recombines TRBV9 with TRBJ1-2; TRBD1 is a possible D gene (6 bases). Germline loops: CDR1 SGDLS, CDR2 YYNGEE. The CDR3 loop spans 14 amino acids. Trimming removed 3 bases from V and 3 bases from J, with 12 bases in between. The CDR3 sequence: CASSADRLHYGYTF. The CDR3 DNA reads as TGTGCCAGCAGCGCGGACAGACTACACTATGGCTACACCTTC.

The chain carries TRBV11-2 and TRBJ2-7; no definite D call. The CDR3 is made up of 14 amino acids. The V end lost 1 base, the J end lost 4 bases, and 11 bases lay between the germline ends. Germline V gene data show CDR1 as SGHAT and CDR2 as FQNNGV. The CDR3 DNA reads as TGTGCCAGCAGCTTAGGGGTAGGGTGGTACGAGCAGTACTTC. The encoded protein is CASSLGVGWYEQYF.